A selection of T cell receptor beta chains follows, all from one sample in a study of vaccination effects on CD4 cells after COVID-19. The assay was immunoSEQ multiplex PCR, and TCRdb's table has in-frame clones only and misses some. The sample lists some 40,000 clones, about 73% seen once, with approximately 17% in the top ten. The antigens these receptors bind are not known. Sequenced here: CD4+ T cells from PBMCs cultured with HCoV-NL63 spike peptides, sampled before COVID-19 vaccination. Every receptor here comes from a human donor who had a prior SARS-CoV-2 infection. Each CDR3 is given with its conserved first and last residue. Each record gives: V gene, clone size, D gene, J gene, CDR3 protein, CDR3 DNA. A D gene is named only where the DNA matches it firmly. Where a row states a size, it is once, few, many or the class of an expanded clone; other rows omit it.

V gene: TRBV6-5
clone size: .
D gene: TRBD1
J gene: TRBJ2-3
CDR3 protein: CASRETGSGTDTQYF
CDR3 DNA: TGTGCCAGCAGAGAGACAGGGAGTGGCACAGATACGCAGTATTTT

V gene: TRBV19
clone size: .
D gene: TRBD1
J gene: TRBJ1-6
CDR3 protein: CASSPRDRDSPLHF
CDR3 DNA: TGTGCCAGTAGTCCCCGGGACAGGGACTCACCCCTCCACTTT

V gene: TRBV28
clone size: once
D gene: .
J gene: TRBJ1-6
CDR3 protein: CASSSLRARLWSPLHF
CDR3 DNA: TGTGCCAGCAGTTCGTTAAGGGCCAGATTATGGTCACCCCTCCACTTT

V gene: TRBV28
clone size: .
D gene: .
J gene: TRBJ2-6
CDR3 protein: CASSFFRGGRGGANVLTF
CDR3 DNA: TGTGCCAGCAGTTTTTTCCGTGGGGGTAGAGGTGGGGCCAACGTCCTGACTTTC

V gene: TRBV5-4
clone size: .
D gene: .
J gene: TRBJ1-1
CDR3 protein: CASSYTPTTEAFF
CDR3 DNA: TGTGCCAGCAGCTACACACCGACGACTGAAGCTTTCTTT

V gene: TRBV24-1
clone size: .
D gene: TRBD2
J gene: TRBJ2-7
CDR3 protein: CATSLGTSGKYEQYF
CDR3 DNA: TGTGCCACCAGCTTGGGGACTAGCGGGAAGTACGAGCAGTACTTC

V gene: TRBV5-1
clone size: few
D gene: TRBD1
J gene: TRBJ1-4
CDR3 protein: CASSLLLGTGTEKLFF
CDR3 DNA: TGCGCCAGCAGCTTACTGCTCGGGACAGGGACTGAAAAACTGTTTTTT

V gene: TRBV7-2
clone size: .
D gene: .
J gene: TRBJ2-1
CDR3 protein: CASSLAFGSYNEQFF
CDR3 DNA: TGTGCCAGCAGCTTAGCGTTTGGCTCCTACAATGAGCAGTTCTTC

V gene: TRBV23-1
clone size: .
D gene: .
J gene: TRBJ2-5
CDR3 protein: CASSHEWRLRVFPLQETQYF
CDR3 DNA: TGCGCCAGCAGTCATGAGTGGAGACTACGGGTTTTTCCTCTTCAAGAGACCCAGTACTTC

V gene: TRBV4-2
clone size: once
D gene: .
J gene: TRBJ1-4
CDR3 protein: CASSQDWHGNYEKLFF
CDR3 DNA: TGTGCCAGCAGCCAAGATTGGCACGGCAATTACGAAAAACTGTTTTTT

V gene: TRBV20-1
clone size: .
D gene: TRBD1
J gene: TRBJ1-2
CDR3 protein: CSASRQGGYTF
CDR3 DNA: TGCAGTGCCTCGAGACAGGGCGGCTACACCTTC

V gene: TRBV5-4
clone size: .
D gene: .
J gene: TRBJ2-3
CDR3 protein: CASSLKDTQYF
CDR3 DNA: TGTGCCAGCAGCTTAAAAGATACGCAGTATTTT

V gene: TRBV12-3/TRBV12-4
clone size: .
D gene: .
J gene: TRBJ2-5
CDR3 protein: CASSLALLGTQYF
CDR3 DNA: TGTGCCAGCAGTTTGGCCCTCCTAGGGACCCAGTACTTC

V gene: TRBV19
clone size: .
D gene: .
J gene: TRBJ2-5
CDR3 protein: CASSWGLRRANQETQYF
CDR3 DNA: TGTGCCAGTAGTTGGGGGCTGCGTCGGGCCAACCAAGAGACCCAGTACTTC

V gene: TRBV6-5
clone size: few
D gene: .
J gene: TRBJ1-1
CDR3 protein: CASTLLQGYTEAFF
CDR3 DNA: TGTGCCAGCACACTACTTCAGGGATACACTGAAGCTTTCTTT

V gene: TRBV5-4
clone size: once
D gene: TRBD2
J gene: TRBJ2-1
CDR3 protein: CASARAGARNEQFF
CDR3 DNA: TGTGCCAGCGCCCGAGCGGGAGCGAGGAATGAGCAGTTCTTC

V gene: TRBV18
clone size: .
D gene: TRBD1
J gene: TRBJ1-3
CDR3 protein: CASSDQGGLAGNTIYF
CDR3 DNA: TGTGCCAGCTCAGACCAGGGGGGCTTGGCTGGAAACACCATATATTTT

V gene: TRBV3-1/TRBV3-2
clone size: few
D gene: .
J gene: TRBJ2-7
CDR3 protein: CASSRTTEIYEQYF
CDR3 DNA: TGTGCCAGCAGCCGGACGACTGAAATATACGAGCAGTACTTC

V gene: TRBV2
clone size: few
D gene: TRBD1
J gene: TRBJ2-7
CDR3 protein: CASRAGTAISYEQYF
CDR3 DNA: TGTGCCAGCAGGGCCGGGACAGCTATAAGCTACGAGCAGTACTTC

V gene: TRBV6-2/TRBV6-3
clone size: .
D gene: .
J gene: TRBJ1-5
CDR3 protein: CASSPATWGRQPQHF
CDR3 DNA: TGTGCCAGCAGTCCCGCAACCTGGGGGCGTCAGCCCCAGCATTTT

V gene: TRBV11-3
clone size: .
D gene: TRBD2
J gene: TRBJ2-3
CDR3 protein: CASSLVTGGLDTQYF
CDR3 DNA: TGTGCCAGCAGCTTAGTGACGGGAGGTCTCGATACGCAGTATTTT

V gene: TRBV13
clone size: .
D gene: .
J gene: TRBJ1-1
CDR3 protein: CASSFGTPAMYSMNTEAFF
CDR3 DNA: TGTGCCAGCAGCTTCGGGACACCAGCTATGTATTCCATGAACACTGAAGCTTTCTTT

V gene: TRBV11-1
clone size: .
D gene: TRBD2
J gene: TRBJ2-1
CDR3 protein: CASSVTSGGATEQFF
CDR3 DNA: TGTGCCAGCAGCGTGACTAGCGGGGGGGCCACTGAGCAGTTCTTC

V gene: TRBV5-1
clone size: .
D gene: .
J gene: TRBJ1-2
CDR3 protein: CASSLGRPLSFGGYGYTF
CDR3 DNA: TGCGCCAGCAGCTTGGGGCGCCCGCTTTCATTTGGGGGCTATGGCTACACCTTC

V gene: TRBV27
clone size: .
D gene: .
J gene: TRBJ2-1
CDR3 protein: CASRFAGSEQFF
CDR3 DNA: TGTGCCAGCAGATTCGCGGGGAGTGAGCAGTTCTTC

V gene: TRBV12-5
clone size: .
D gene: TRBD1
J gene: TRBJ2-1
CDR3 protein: CASGPDTGGLHNEQFF
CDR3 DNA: TGTGCTAGTGGCCCCGACACAGGGGGCCTTCACAATGAGCAGTTCTTC

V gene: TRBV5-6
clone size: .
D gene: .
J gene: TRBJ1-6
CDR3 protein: CASSLEGLGSPLHF
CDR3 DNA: TGTGCCAGCAGCTTGGAGGGTTTGGGTTCACCCCTCCACTTT

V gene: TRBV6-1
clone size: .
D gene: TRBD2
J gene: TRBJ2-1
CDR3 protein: CASSDIPSGGHGNEQFF
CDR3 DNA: TGTGCCAGCAGTGACATACCAAGCGGGGGCCATGGGAATGAGCAGTTCTTC

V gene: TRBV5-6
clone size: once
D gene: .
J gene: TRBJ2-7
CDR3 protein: CASSSGLRRHSYEQYF
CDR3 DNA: TGTGCCAGCAGCTCAGGGTTACGAAGGCACTCCTACGAGCAGTACTTC

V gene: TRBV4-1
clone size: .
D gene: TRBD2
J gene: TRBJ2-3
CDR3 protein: CASSQEGSGGGSTDTQYF
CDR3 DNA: TGCGCCAGCAGCCAAGAGGGGTCTGGGGGGGGGAGCACAGATACGCAGTATTTT

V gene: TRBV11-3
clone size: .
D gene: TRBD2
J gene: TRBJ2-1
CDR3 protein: CASSSGTSGGRNEQFF
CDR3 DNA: TGTGCCAGCAGCTCCGGAACTAGCGGGGGTCGAAATGAGCAGTTCTTC

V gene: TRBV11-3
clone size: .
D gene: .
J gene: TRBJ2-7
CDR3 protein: CASRRDLSYEQYF
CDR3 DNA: TGTGCCAGCAGGCGGGATCTCTCCTACGAGCAGTACTTC

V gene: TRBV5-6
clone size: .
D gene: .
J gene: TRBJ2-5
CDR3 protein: CASSQLRGPLQETQYF
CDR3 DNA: TGTGCCAGCAGCCAACTCCGGGGCCCCCTACAAGAGACCCAGTACTTC

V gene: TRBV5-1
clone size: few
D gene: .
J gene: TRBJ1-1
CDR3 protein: CASSFEGYTEAFF
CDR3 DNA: TGCGCCAGCAGCTTTGAGGGGTACACTGAAGCTTTCTTT

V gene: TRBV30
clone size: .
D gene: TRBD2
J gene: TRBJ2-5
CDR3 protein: CAWSDKTSGGGETQYF
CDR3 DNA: TGTGCCTGGAGTGACAAGACTAGCGGGGGTGGGGAGACCCAGTACTTC

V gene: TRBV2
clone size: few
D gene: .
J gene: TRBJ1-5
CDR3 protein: CASSKDRHGNQPQHF
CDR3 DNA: TGTGCCAGCAGTAAAGACAGACACGGCAATCAGCCCCAGCATTTT

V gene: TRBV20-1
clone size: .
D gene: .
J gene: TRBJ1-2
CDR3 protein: CSAYSGIGYTF
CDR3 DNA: TGCAGCGCTTACTCCGGGATCGGCTACACCTTC

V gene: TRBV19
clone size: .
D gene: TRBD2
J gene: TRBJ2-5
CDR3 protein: CASRTTSGSIGETQYF
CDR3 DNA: TGTGCCAGTAGAACGACTAGCGGGAGTATCGGAGAGACCCAGTACTTC

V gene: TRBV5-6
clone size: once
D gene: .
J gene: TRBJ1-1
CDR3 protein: CASSLWSGAFMNTEAFF
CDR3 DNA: TGTGCCAGCAGCTTGTGGTCCGGGGCATTTATGAACACTGAAGCTTTCTTT

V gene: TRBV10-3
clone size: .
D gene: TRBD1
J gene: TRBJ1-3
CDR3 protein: CAISEWGQGTGNTIYF
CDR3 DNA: TGTGCCATCAGTGAGTGGGGACAGGGAACTGGAAACACCATATATTTT

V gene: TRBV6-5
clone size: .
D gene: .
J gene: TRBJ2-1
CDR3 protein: CASLGTLANEQFF
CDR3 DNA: TGTGCCTCCCTGGGGACCCTGGCCAATGAGCAGTTCTTC

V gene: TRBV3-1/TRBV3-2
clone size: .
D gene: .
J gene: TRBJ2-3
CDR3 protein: CASSRLLDTQYF
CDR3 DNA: TGTGCCAGCAGCCGTCTCTTGGATACGCAGTATTTT

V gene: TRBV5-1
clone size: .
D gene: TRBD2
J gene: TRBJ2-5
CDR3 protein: CASSGTSSRETQYF
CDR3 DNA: TGCGCCAGCAGCGGGACTAGCTCGAGGGAGACCCAGTACTTC

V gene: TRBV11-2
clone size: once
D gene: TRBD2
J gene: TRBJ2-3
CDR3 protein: CASSTIAGGPSTDTQYF
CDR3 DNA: TGTGCCAGCAGCACCATAGCGGGAGGGCCCAGCACAGATACGCAGTATTTT

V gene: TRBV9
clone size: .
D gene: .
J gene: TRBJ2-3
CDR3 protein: CASSVVGTDTQYF
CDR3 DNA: TGTGCCAGCAGCGTAGTAGGGACAGATACGCAGTATTTT

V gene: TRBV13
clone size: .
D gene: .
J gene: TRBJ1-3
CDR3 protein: CASKQWGGSNTIYF
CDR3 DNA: TGTGCCAGCAAGCAGTGGGGGGGTTCCAACACCATATATTTT

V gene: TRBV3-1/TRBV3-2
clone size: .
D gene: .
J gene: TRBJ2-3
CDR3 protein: CASSQDTWPATDTQYF
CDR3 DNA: TGTGCCAGCAGCCAAGACACCTGGCCTGCGACAGATACGCAGTATTTT

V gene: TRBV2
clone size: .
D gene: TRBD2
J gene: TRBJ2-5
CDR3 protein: CASKPGLADQETQYF
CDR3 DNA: TGTGCCAGCAAGCCGGGACTAGCTGACCAAGAGACCCAGTACTTC

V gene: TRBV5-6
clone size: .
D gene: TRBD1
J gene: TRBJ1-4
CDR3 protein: CASSWGQDRDYEKLFF
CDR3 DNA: TGTGCCAGCAGCTGGGGGCAAGACAGGGACTATGAAAAACTGTTTTTT

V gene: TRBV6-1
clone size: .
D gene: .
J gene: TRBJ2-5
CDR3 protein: CASSENRGVGGETQYF
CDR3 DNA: TGTGCCAGCAGTGAAAATAGAGGCGTTGGTGGGGAGACCCAGTACTTC

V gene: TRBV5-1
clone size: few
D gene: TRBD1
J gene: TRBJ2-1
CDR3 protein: CASSLTLPGQNYNEQFF
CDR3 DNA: TGCGCCAGCAGCTTGACACTGCCGGGACAGAACTACAATGAGCAGTTCTTC

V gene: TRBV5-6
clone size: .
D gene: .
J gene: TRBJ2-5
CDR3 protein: CASSLLETQYF
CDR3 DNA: TGTGCCAGCAGCTTGCTGGAGACCCAGTACTTC

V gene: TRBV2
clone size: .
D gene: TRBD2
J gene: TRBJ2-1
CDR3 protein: CASRPGLAGVITRYNEQFF
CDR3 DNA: TGTGCCAGCAGGCCGGGACTAGCGGGAGTAATAACACGGTACAATGAGCAGTTCTTC

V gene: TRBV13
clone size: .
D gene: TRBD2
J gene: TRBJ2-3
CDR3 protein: CASSLRIIAGGPGDTQYF
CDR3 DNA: TGTGCCAGCAGCCTCCGGATCATAGCGGGAGGGCCTGGGGATACGCAGTATTTT

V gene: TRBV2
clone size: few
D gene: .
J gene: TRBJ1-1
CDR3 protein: CATQRRGETEAFF
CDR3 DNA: TGTGCCACCCAGCGGAGGGGGGAGACTGAAGCTTTCTTT

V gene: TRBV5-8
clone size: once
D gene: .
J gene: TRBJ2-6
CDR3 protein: CATHRLGGANVLTF
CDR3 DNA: TGTGCCACCCACCGCCTTGGAGGGGCCAACGTCCTGACTTTC

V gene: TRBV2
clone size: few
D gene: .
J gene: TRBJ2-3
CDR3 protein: CASSVGWGDTQYF
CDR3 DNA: TGTGCCAGCAGTGTTGGTTGGGGAGATACGCAGTATTTT

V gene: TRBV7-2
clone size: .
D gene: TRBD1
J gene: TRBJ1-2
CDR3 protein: CASSLVGQGADGYTF
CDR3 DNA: TGTGCCAGCAGCTTAGTAGGGCAGGGGGCAGATGGCTACACCTTC